A selection of T cell receptor beta chains follows, all from one sample in a study of beta chain features in type 1 diabetes. Profiling relied on immunoSEQ multiplex PCR, and the TCRdb table lists in-frame clones only, not all of them. The sample has hundreds of thousands of clones, over 12% seen once. The sample taken for sequencing was naive CD4+ T cells from blood. The receptors come from a man younger than 35 with type 1 diabetes. CDR3s include the opening cysteine and the closing phenylalanine or tryptophan. Fields, in order: clone size, CDR3 length, J gene, D gene, V gene, CDR3 protein, CDR3 DNA. D genes are given only for firm matches. Clone size, where shown, is once, few, many, or a class for clones that have expanded.

size: .; length: 15; J: TRBJ1-1; D: .; V: TRBV5-4; CDR3: CASSFGSTGNTEAFF; DNA: TGTGCCAGCAGCTTCGGCTCAACAGGGAACACTGAAGCTTTCTTT
size: few; length: 14; J: TRBJ1-6; D: .; V: TRBV7-9; CDR3: CASSSLGGRTPLHF; DNA: TGTGCCAGCAGCTCGCTTGGCGGACGGACACCCCTCCACTTT
size: .; length: 13; J: TRBJ2-1; D: .; V: TRBV29-1; CDR3: CSVETVAYNEQFF; DNA: TGCAGCGTTGAGACAGTCGCCTACAATGAGCAGTTCTTC
size: few; length: 14; J: TRBJ2-7; D: .; V: TRBV6-5; CDR3: CASSPGDLSYEQYF; DNA: TGTGCCTCGTCTCCCGGGGACCTCTCCTACGAGCAGTACTTC
size: few; length: 12; J: TRBJ2-7; D: .; V: TRBV2; CDR3: CASSEQDGEQYF; DNA: TGTGCCAGCAGTGAACAAGACGGCGAGCAGTACTTC
size: .; length: 15; J: TRBJ2-1; D: .; V: TRBV5-6; CDR3: CASSPSPRREGEQFF; DNA: TGTGCCAGCAGCCCCTCCCCGAGGCGGGAAGGTGAGCAGTTCTTC
size: few; length: 13; J: TRBJ2-7; D: .; V: TRBV29-1; CDR3: CSVVEARLYEQYF; DNA: TGCAGCGTTGTTGAGGCCAGACTCTACGAGCAGTACTTC
size: .; length: 14; J: TRBJ2-3; D: TRBD2; V: TRBV30; CDR3: CAWRLAGGRDTQYF; DNA: TGTGCCTGGAGGCTAGCGGGGGGGAGAGATACGCAGTATTTT
size: .; length: 11; J: TRBJ1-2; D: .; V: TRBV10-2; CDR3: CASSWGYGYTF; DNA: TGCGCCAGCAGTTGGGGGTATGGCTACACCTTC
size: .; length: 13; J: TRBJ1-2; D: .; V: TRBV29-1; CDR3: CSVEKEGPYGYTF; DNA: TGCAGCGTTGAAAAAGAGGGGCCTTATGGCTACACCTTC
size: few; length: 16; J: TRBJ1-1; D: .; V: TRBV5-1; CDR3: CASTLMGPDKNTEAFF; DNA: TGCGCCAGCACCTTAATGGGGCCCGACAAGAACACTGAAGCTTTCTTT